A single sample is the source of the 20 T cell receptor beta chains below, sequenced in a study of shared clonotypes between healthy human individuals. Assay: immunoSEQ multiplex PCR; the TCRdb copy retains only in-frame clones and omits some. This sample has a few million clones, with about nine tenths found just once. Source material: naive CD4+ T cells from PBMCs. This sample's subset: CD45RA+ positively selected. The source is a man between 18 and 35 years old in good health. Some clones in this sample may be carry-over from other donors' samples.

The chain's CDR3 is CASLAISPGGGTEAFF. The CDR3 DNA follows: TGTGCCAGCTTAGCTATCTCCCCGGGCGGGGGCACTGAAGCTTTCTTT. This sequence joins TRBV18 and TRBJ1-1; tentatively, D is TRBD1 (5 bases). This CDR3 has 16 residues. Trimming shortened V by 7 bases and J by 4 bases, and 22 bases separated the two germline ends. CDR1 and CDR2 (germline): KGHSH, LQKENI.

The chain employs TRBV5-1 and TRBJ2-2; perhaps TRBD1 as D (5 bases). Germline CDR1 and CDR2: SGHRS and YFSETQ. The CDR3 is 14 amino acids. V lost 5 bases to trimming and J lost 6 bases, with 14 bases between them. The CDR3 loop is CASSQGPGAGELFF. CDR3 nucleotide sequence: TGCGCCAGCAGTCAGGGCCCCGGAGCCGGGGAGCTGTTTTTT.

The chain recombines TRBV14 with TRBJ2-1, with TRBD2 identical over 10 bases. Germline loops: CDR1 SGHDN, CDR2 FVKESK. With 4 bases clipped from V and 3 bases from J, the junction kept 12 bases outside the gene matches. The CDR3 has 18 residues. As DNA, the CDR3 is TGTGCCAGCAGCCGAGCGACCATGACTAGCGGGTTCTACAATGAGCAGTTCTTC. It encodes CASSRATMTSGFYNEQFF.

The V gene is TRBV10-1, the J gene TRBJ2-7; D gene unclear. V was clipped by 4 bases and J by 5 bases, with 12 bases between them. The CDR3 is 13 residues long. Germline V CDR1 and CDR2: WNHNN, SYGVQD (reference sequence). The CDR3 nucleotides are TGCGCCAGCAGTGGGGCGGCGCGGAACGAGCAGTACTTC. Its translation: CASSGAARNEQYF.

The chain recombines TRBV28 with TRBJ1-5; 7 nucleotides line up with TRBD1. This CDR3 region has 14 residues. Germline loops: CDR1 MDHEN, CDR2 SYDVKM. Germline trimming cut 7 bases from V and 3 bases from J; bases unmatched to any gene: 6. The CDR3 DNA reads TGTGCCAGCACCTCAGGGACAGCCAATCAGCCCCAGCATTTT. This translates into CASTSGTANQPQHF. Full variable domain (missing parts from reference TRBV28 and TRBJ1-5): DVKVTQSSRYLVKRTGEKVFLECVQDMDHENMFWYRQDPGLGLRLIYFSYDVKMKEKGDIPEGYSVSREKKERFSLILESASTNQTSMYLCASTSGTANQPQHFGDGTRLSIL.

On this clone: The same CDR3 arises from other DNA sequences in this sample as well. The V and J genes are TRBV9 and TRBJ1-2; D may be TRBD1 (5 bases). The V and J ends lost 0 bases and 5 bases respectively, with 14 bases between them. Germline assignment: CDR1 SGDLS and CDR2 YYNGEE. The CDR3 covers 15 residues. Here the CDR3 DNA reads TGTGCCAGCAGCGTAGACCCAGGGTCGAGTTATGGCTACACCTTC. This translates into CASSVDPGSSYGYTF.

CDR3 region: CASSPPRTNTGELFF. The CDR3 nucleotides read TGTGCCAGTAGCCCCCCCAGGACGAACACCGGGGAGCTGTTTTTT. The rearrangement links TRBV19 to TRBJ2-2; D is undetermined. The CDR3 spans 15 residues. Germline CDR1 is LNHDA and CDR2 is SQIVND (reference sequence). V was pared by 6 bases and J by 0 bases, with 11 bases between. Supplemented by reference TRBV19 and TRBJ2-2, the full variable domain reads DGGITQSPKYLFRKEGQNVTLSCEQNLNHDAMYWYRQDPGQGLRLIYYSQIVNDFQKGDIAEGYSVSREKKESFPLTVTSAQKNPTAFYLCASSPPRTNTGELFFGEGSRLTVL.

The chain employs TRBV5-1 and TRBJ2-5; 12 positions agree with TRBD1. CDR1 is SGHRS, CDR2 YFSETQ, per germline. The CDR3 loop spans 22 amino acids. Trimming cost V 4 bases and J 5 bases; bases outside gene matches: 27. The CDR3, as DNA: TGCGCCAGCAGCGTGCCCGGGACAGGGGGCGCCCGAGCATCGGGGAGTCGGGAGACCCAGTACTTC. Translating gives CASSVPGTGGARASGSRETQYF.

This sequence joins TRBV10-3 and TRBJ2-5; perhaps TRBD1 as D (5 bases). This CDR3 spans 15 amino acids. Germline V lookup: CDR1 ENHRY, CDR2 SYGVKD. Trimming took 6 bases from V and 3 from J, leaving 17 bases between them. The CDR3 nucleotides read TGTGCCATCAGCAAAACTGACAGCGCCGAAGAGACCCAGTACTTC. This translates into CAISKTDSAEETQYF.

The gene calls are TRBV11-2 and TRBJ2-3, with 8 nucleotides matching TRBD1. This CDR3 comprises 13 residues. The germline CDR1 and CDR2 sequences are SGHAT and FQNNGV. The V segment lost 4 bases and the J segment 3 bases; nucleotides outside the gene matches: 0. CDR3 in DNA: TGTGCCAGCAGCTGGACAGGGACAGATACGCAGTATTTT. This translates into CASSWTGTDTQYF. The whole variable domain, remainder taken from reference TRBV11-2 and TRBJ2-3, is EAGVAQSPRYKIIEKRQSVAFWCNPISGHATLYWYQQILGQGPKLLIQFQNNGVVDDSQLPKDRFSAERLKGVDSTLKIQPAKLEDSAVYLCASSWTGTDTQYFGPGTRLTVL.

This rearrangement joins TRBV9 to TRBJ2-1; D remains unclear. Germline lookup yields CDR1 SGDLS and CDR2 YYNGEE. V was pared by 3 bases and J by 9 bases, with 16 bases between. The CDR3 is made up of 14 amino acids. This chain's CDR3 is CASSEGPSVGEQFF. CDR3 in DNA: TGTGCCAGCAGCGAGGGCCCCTCGGTGGGTGAGCAGTTCTTC.

CDR3 coding DNA: TGTGCCAGCAGTGAGACAGGGGATGGCTATGGCTACACCTTC. Its translation: CASSETGDGYGYTF. This chain joins TRBV6-4 and TRBJ1-2, with 8 bases matching TRBD1. J was trimmed by 4 bases and V by 3 bases; bases with no gene match: 4. Germline lookup yields CDR1 MRHNA and CDR2 SNTAGT. The CDR3 length is 14 residues.

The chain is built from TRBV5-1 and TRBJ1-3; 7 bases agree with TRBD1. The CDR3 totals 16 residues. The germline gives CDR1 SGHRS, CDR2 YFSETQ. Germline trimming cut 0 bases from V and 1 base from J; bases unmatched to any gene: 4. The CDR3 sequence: CASSLGGTVSGNTIYF. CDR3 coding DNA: TGCGCCAGCAGCTTGGGGGGGACAGTGTCTGGAAACACCATATATTTT.

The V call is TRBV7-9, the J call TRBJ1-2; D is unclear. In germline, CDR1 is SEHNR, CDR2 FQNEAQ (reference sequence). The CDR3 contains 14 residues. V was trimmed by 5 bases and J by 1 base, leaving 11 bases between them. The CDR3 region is CASSPDTVNYGYTF. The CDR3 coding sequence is TGTGCCAGCAGCCCTGACACAGTTAACTATGGCTACACCTTC.

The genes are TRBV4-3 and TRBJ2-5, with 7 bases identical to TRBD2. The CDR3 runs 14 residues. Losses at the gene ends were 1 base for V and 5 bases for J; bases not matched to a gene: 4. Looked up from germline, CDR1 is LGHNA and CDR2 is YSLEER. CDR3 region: CASSQGEGLETQYF. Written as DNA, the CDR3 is TGCGCCAGCAGCCAAGGGGAGGGGTTGGAGACCCAGTACTTC.

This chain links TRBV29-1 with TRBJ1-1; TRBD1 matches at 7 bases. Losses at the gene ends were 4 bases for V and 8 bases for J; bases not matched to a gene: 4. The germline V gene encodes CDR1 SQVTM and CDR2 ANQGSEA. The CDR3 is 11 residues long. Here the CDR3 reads CSVVGTAEAFF. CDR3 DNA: TGCAGCGTTGTCGGGACAGCAGAAGCTTTCTTT.

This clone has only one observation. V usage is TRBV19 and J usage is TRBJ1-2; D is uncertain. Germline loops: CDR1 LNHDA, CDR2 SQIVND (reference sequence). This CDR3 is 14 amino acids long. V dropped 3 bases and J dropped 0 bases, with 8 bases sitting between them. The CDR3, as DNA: TGTGCCAGTAGTATTTTGAGCACTAACTATGGCTACACCTTC. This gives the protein CASSILSTNYGYTF.

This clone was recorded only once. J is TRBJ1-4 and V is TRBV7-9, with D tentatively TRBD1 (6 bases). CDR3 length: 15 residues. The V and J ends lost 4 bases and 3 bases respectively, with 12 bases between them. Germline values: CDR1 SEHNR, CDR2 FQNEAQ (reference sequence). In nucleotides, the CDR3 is TGTGCCAGCAGCTGGAACAGGGATTCTAATGAAAAACTGTTTTTT. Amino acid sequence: CASSWNRDSNEKLFF.

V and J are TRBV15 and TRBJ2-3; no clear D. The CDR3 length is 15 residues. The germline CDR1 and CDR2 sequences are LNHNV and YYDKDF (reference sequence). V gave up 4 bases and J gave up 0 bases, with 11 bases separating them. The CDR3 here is CATSTRPTSTDTQYF. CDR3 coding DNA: TGTGCCACCAGCACCCGACCCACTAGCACAGATACGCAGTATTTT.

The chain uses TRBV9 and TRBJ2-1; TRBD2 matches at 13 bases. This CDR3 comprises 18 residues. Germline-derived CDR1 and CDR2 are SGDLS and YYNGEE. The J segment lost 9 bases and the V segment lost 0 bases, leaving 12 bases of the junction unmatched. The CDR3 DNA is TGTGCCAGCAGCGTAGAAAAATATTGGACTAGCGGGAGTAGTGAGCAGTTCTTC. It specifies CASSVEKYWTSGSSEQFF.